The 27 T cell receptor beta chains reported below all come from one sample, sequenced in a study of T-cell memory formation after mild COVID-19. From the 5' RACE reads, TCRdb called clonotypes with MiXCR, one entry per CDR3 protein. Among around 320,000 distinct CDR3 sequences listed, roughly an eighth were seen once. The sample was PBMCs or a T cell subset sorted from them (not recorded which). The receptor source for this set is a man between 18 and 29 years old who had mild COVID-19 (a few samples of this study predate the infection). Cell type and time point are not known.

The genes are TRBV20-1 and TRBJ1-1; the D gene is possibly TRBD1 (5 bases). The germline V gene has CDR1 DFQATT and CDR2 SNEGSKA (reference sequence). The CDR3 loop spans 13 amino acids. V gave up 0 bases and J gave up 6 bases, with 11 bases separating them. The CDR3 is CSARDRGFPEAFF. CDR3 bases: TGCAGTGCTAGAGATAGGGGCTTTCCTGAAGCTTTCTTT.

This clonotype was observed a few times. In DNA, the CDR3 is TGCGCCAGCATACAGGGGTCCGAGCAGTACGTC. Protein product: CASIQGSEQYV. This chain connects TRBV10-1 to TRBJ2-7, with 7 bases lining up with TRBD1. CDR1 WNHNN and CDR2 SYGVQD come from the germline V gene (reference sequence). CDR3 size: 11 residues. With V trimmed by 7 bases and J by 6 bases, 3 bases remained unmatched.

This rearrangement joins TRBV6-5 to TRBJ1-2, with D unclear. Germline CDR1 reads MNHEY; CDR2 reads SVGAGI. There are 18 residues in the CDR3. V lost 2 bases and J 4 bases, leaving 23 bases between the germline ends. The CDR3 coding sequence is TGTGCCAGCAGTTACAATCCAGGCCTCATACGGGCCTTCTATGGCTACACCTTC. Its protein is CASSYNPGLIRAFYGYTF.

The chain is built from TRBV10-2 and TRBJ2-6, with D tentatively TRBD2 (6 bases). In germline, CDR1 is WSHSY, CDR2 SAAADI. V shed 4 bases and J shed 4 bases, with 11 bases lying between them. This CDR3 is 15 amino acids long. The CDR3 DNA is TGCGCCAGCAGTGCTGCGGGGCGGGGGGCCAACGTCCTGACTTTC. Translating it yields CASSAAGRGANVLTF.

This clonotype was seen a few times. The chain couples TRBV7-2 to TRBJ2-7, with D perhaps matching TRBD1 (5 bases). Germline lookup yields CDR1 SGHTA and CDR2 FQGNSA. Trimming pared 1 base from V and 1 base from J, leaving 8 bases between. This CDR3 spans 14 amino acids. CDR3 sequence reads: CASSLGRQSYEQYF. The CDR3, as DNA: TGTGCCAGCAGCTTAGGGAGACAGTCCTACGAGCAGTACTTC.

This clonotype has a count of ten or more. The gene calls are TRBV7-9 and TRBJ2-7; maybe TRBD1 (6 bases). Trimming removed 5 bases from V and 6 bases from J, with 17 bases in between. CDR3 length: 14 residues. CDR1 is SEHNR, CDR2 FQNEAQ, per germline (reference sequence). CDR3 amino acids: CASSHDRPVREQYF. In DNA, the CDR3 is TGTGCCAGCAGCCATGACAGGCCAGTACGCGAGCAGTACTTC. Based on the CDR3 plus reference TRBV7-9 and TRBJ2-7, the full variable domain is DTGVSQNPRHKITKRGQNVTFRCDPISEHNRLYWYRQTLGQGPEFLTYFQNEAQLEKSRLLSDRFSAERPKGSFSTLEIQRTEQGDSAMYLCASSHDRPVREQYFGPGTRLTVT.

This clonotype was seen only a few times. This chain joins TRBV20-1 and TRBJ2-7, with a possible D match to TRBD2 (5 bases). The V gene's germline CDR1 is DFQATT and CDR2 SNEGSKA (reference sequence). Trimming stripped 1 base from V and 4 bases from J, with 11 bases between. CDR3 length: 13 residues. CDR3 sequence (DNA): TGCAGTGCTAGAGGCCGGGATAGGTACGAGCAGTACTTC. Translated, it gives CSARGRDRYEQYF.

In this sample, this clonotype turned up a few times. V is TRBV5-1 and J is TRBJ2-7; TRBD1 matches at 10 bases. The germline V gene encodes CDR1 SGHRS and CDR2 YFSETQ. J was trimmed by 7 bases and V by 0 bases; bases with no gene match: 7. This CDR3 has 15 amino acids. In nucleotides, the CDR3 is TGCGCCAGCAGCTTGGACGGACAGGGGGGGAGGGAGCAGTACTTC. It yields the protein CASSLDGQGGREQYF.

A few counts support this clonotype. The chain carries TRBV12-3 or TRBV12-4 and TRBJ2-3; 9 bases align to TRBD2. The length of the CDR3 is 15 residues. V lost 6 bases to trimming and J lost 1 base; unmatched junction nucleotides: 5. The CDR3, as DNA: TGTGCCAGCAGCGGCGGGGGGGACCGCACAGATACGCAGTATTTT. This encodes CASSGGGDRTDTQYF.

V is TRBV5-6 and J is TRBJ1-1; D remains unclear. The V gene lost 0 bases and the J gene lost 5 bases, with 8 bases spanning the gap. Germline-derived CDR1 and CDR2 are SGHDT and YYEEEE. The CDR3 length is 13 residues. The CDR3 sequence: CASSLAPDTEAFF. CDR3 in DNA: TGTGCCAGCAGCTTGGCCCCAGATACTGAAGCTTTCTTT. Full variable domain (rest looked up from reference TRBV5-6 and TRBJ1-1): DAGVTQSPTHLIKTRGQQVTLRCSPKSGHDTVSWYQQALGQGPQFIFQYYEEEERQRGNFPDRFSGHQFPNYSSELNVNALLLGDSALYLCASSLAPDTEAFFGQGTRLTVV.

This clonotype was seen a few times. This chain links TRBV19 with TRBJ1-1, with a tentative D call TRBD1 (6 bases). Trimming shortened V by 7 bases and J by 1 base, and 19 bases separated the two germline ends. Germline values: CDR1 LNHDA, CDR2 SQIVND (reference sequence). There are 16 residues in the CDR3. The CDR3 DNA reads TGTGCCAGTAACCAAGGGCGGGGGCGAGGGAACACTGAAGCTTTCTTT. This gives the protein CASNQGRGRGNTEAFF. Together with reference TRBV19 and TRBJ1-1, the CDR3 gives the full variable domain: DGGITQSPKYLFRKEGQNVTLSCEQNLNHDAMYWYRQDPGQGLRLIYYSQIVNDFQKGDIAEGYSVSREKKESFPLTVTSAQKNPTAFYLCASNQGRGRGNTEAFFGQGTRLTVV.

In this sample, this clonotype turned up a few times. This chain joins TRBV4-2 and TRBJ2-7; D not resolved. The CDR3 totals 14 residues. Germline loops: CDR1 LGHNA, CDR2 YNFKEQ. Trimming cost V 1 base and J 5 bases, with 12 bases left between them. Written as DNA, the CDR3 is TGTGCCAGCAGCCAAGTTTCCTCGTACCACGAGCAGTACTTC. As protein: CASSQVSSYHEQYF.

The chain employs TRBV3-1 and TRBJ2-5; 10 positions match TRBD2. Trimming removed 6 bases from V and 4 bases from J; junction bases left unmatched: 8. The CDR3 has 15 residues. In germline, CDR1 is LGHDT, CDR2 YNNKEL (reference sequence). The chain's CDR3 is CASRHSGGTGETQYF. Written as DNA, the CDR3 is TGTGCCAGCAGACATAGCGGGGGGACTGGAGAGACCCAGTACTTC.

This clonotype appeared a few times. The chain carries TRBV6-2 or TRBV6-3 and TRBJ2-7; D unresolved. This CDR3 comprises 14 residues. Per germline, CDR1 MNHEY and CDR2 SVGEGT. Trimming removed 5 bases at V and 6 bases at J, with 17 bases between. The CDR3 sequence: CASSGTWLVGEQYF. CDR3 DNA: TGTGCCAGCAGTGGAACTTGGCTTGTCGGCGAGCAGTACTTC.

V usage is TRBV5-1 and J usage is TRBJ2-3; 8 bases are a match to TRBD1. The CDR3 contains 15 residues. Per the germline V gene, CDR1 is SGHRS and CDR2 is YFSETQ. The ends lost 2 bases at V and 7 bases at J; junction bases unmatched: 9. The CDR3: CASSFGGQAEHTQYF. The CDR3 DNA reads as TGCGCCAGCAGCTTCGGGGGACAGGCGGAACATACGCAGTATTTT. Complete variable domain (other parts from reference TRBV5-1 and TRBJ2-3): KAGVTQTPRYLIKTRGQQVTLSCSPISGHRSVSWYQQTPGQGLQFLFEYFSETQRNKGNFPGRFSGRQFSNSRSEMNVSTLELGDSALYLCASSFGGQAEHTQYFGPGTRLTVL.

This clonotype was recorded a few times. This chain joins TRBV4-2 and TRBJ2-3, with 15 bases matching TRBD2. Germline CDR1 reads LGHNA; CDR2 reads YNFKEQ. V lost 3 bases to trimming and J lost 2 bases; unmatched junction nucleotides: 3. The CDR3 is 17 residues long. The CDR3 region has the DNA TGTGCCAGCAGCCAGGGACTAGCGGGGGGTGTCACAGATACGCAGTATTTT. As protein: CASSQGLAGGVTDTQYF.

The chain is built from TRBV27 and TRBJ2-7; the D is unclear. This CDR3 has 13 residues. Germline assignment: CDR1 MNHEY and CDR2 SMNVEV (reference sequence). V was pared by 6 bases and J by 6 bases, with 15 bases between. This chain's CDR3 is CASSFLNGAEQYF. The DNA for the CDR3 is TGTGCCAGCAGCTTCCTAAACGGAGCCGAGCAGTACTTC.

The chain joins TRBV5-1 to TRBJ2-3; tentative D call: TRBD2 (5 bases). The CDR3 runs to 14 residues. The V end was cut by 5 bases, the J end by 0 bases, with 10 bases between. Germline CDR1 and CDR2: SGHRS and YFSETQ. Here the CDR3 reads CASRTGTSTDTQYF. The CDR3 coding sequence is TGCGCCAGCAGGACGGGAACTAGCACAGATACGCAGTATTTT.

CDR3 sequence: CASTPGWGQPQHF. In DNA, the CDR3 is TGTGCCAGCACCCCCGGTTGGGGGCAGCCCCAGCATTTT. The V call is TRBV2, the J call TRBJ1-5, with D possibly matching TRBD1 (5 bases). Germline V lookup: CDR1 SNHLY, CDR2 FYNNEI. The CDR3 consists of 13 residues. V was cut by 7 bases and J by 7 bases, with 14 bases left in between.

The chain recombines TRBV29-1 with TRBJ1-2; no firm D call. Per germline, CDR1 SQVTM and CDR2 ANQGSEA. CDR3 length: 12 amino acids. Deletions cut 2 bases from V and 8 bases from J, with 12 bases between. The DNA for the CDR3 is TGCAGCGTTGAATTCGGGCTTTGGGGCTACACCTTC. This codes for CSVEFGLWGYTF.

This clonotype was counted between two and nine times. The chain combines TRBV4-2 with TRBJ1-2; D possibly corresponds to TRBD1 (6 bases). Germline values: CDR1 LGHNA, CDR2 YNFKEQ. With 3 bases removed from V and 5 bases from J, the gap between germline ends came to 19 bases. The CDR3 runs to 16 residues. CDR3 amino acids: CASSHPVTGGWYGYTF. DNA for the CDR3: TGTGCCAGCAGCCATCCCGTAACCGGGGGCTGGTATGGCTACACCTTC.

This clonotype was detected a few times. The V and J genes are TRBV11-1 and TRBJ2-1, with 11 bases aligning to TRBD1. V dropped 5 bases and J dropped 8; count of bases not matched to a gene: 8. CDR1 SGHAT and CDR2 FQDESV come from the germline V gene (reference sequence). CDR3 length: 15 residues. The CDR3 is CASSPRTGGRDEQFF. CDR3 coding DNA: TGTGCCAGCAGCCCTAGGACAGGGGGCCGGGATGAGCAGTTCTTC. Filled out from reference TRBV11-1 and TRBJ2-1, the complete variable domain reads EAEVAQSPRYKITEKSQAVAFWCDPISGHATLYWYRQILGQGPELLVQFQDESVVDDSQLPKDRFSAERLKGVDSTLKIQPAELGDSAMYLCASSPRTGGRDEQFFGPGTRLTVL.

This rearrangement joins TRBV5-8 to TRBJ2-3; no clear D gene. Germline loops: CDR1 SGHTS, CDR2 YDEGEE. Trimming cost V 1 base and J 4 bases, with 10 bases left between them. The CDR3 totals 14 residues. For the CDR3, the DNA is TGTGCCAGCAGCTTGTCGTCAAGGGCAGATACGCAGTATTTT. Translating it yields CASSLSSRADTQYF.

In its sample, this clonotype was seen many times. The rearrangement joins TRBV4-1 to TRBJ2-2; 9 nucleotides align to TRBD2. The CDR3 runs 17 residues. Germline CDR1 is MGHRA and CDR2 is YSYEKL. Germline trimming cut 1 base from V and 1 base from J; bases unmatched to any gene: 4. The CDR3 region is CASSQVAGGLNTGELFF. The CDR3 DNA sequence: TGCGCCAGCAGCCAAGTCGCGGGGGGGCTGAACACCGGGGAGCTGTTTTTT.

This clonotype turned up a few times. The chain links TRBV27 to TRBJ2-1; TRBD1 might be the D (5 bases). This CDR3 has 15 amino acids. With 2 bases removed from V and 6 bases from J, the gap between germline ends came to 14 bases. The germline gives CDR1 MNHEY, CDR2 SMNVEV (reference sequence). CDR3 loop: CASSLILQGSNEQFF. The DNA for the CDR3 is TGTGCCAGCAGTTTAATCCTCCAGGGCTCCAATGAGCAGTTCTTC.

The chain is built from TRBV14 and TRBJ1-2, with D unclear. This CDR3 has 17 residues. V was pared by 4 bases and J by 3 bases, with 21 bases between. Germline CDR1 is SGHDN and CDR2 is FVKESK. CDR3 coding DNA: TGTGCCAGCAGCCCCCGGCCCCGTCCTATGGTGCACTATGGCTACACCTTC. Protein product: CASSPRPRPMVHYGYTF.

The chain employs TRBV6-5 and TRBJ1-1; maybe TRBD1 (5 bases). The germline CDR1 and CDR2 sequences are MNHEY and SVGAGI. V gave up 0 bases and J gave up 4 bases, with 12 bases separating them. The CDR3 is 15 residues long. In nucleotides, the CDR3 is TGTGCCAGCAGTTACTCGCGGGGGATGGGCACTGAAGCTTTCTTT. Translated: CASSYSRGMGTEAFF.